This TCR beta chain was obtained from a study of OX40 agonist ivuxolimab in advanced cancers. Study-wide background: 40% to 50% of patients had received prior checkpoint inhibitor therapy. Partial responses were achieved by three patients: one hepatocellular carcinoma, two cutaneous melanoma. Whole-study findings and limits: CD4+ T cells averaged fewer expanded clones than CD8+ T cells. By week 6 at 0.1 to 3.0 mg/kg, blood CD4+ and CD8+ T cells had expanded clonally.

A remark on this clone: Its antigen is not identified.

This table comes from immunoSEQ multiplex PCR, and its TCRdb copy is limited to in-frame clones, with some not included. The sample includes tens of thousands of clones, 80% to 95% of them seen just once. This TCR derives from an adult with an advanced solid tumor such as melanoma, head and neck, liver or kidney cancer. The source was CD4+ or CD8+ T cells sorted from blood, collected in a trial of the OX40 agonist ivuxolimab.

The CDR3: CAISADWNNEQFF. CDR3 nucleotides: TGTGCCATCAGTGCCGACTGGAACAATGAGCAGTTCTTC. V usage is TRBV10-3 and J usage is TRBJ2-1; D call uncertain. From germline, CDR1 is ENHRY and CDR2 SYGVKD. V was trimmed by 4 bases and J by 5 bases, leaving 9 bases between them. The CDR3 runs 13 residues.